This T cell receptor beta chain is drawn from a study of blood T cell repertoires in COVID-19. Across the study: Italy, Spain and the United States were the sources of the convalescent and acute COVID-19 samples. Nucleic acid was either cDNA or gDNA, and it came from T cells, B-cell-depleted T cells, or PBMCs.

Study processing details: By means of reference gene primer amplification, nucleated cell counts were estimated. Using immunoSEQ multiplex PCR, the repertoire was profiled, and TCRdb retains in-frame clones only, with some absent. The V and J calls and clone size are taken from that table; D and trimming were inferred from the DNA. The sample records about 200,000 clones, approximately 81% being singletons. Sequences were obtained from peripheral blood. This TCR was sampled from a woman older than 75 with acute or convalescent COVID-19.

CDR3 sequence reads: CATNSDSLNEKLFF. DNA of the CDR3: TGTGCCACCAACTCAGACAGCCTTAATGAAAAACTGTTTTTT. V usage is TRBV7-9 and J usage is TRBJ1-4, with D possibly matching TRBD1 (5 bases). Per the germline V gene, CDR1 is SEHNR and CDR2 is FQNEAQ (reference sequence). V dropped 10 bases and J dropped 4 bases, with 16 bases sitting between them. This CDR3 comprises 14 residues.